The present entry profiles one T cell receptor (beta chain) with its context. Its specificity is unknown. The V gene lost 8 bases and the J gene lost 7 bases, with 18 bases spanning the gap. Germline CDR1 PRHDT, CDR2 FYEKMQ (reference sequence). This CDR3 is 14 amino acids long. The entry originates in a study of cytomegalovirus exposure and HLA in healthy donors. Produced via immunoSEQ multiplex PCR; TCRdb's table is partial and in-frame only. The sample consists of about 56,000 clones, more than 85% of them appearing once. General study results and limits: The study flagged approximately 180 TCR beta chains as cytomegalovirus-associated.

The sequenced material came from PBMCs. This rearrangement joins TRBV13 to TRBJ2-1; D may be TRBD2 (6 bases). The receptor's source is a woman under 30 in good health and CMV-seronegative. In nucleotides, the CDR3 is TGTGCCAGCCAGAACGGGGGATCAAAAAATGAGCAGTTCTTC. It translates to CASQNGGSKNEQFF.